This is a list of T cell receptor beta chains from one sample in a study of blood T cells in healthy people across ages. TCRdb fed the 5' RACE reads into MiXCR, producing one record per CDR3 protein. The table includes hundreds of thousands of distinct CDR3 sequences, about three fifths detected once. The sequencing sample was made of blood. These receptors were collected from a man aged 25-45 years in good health. Both conserved end residues are part of each CDR3. D genes are given only for firm matches. Part of the rows lack a size; the others show once, few, many or a class for expanded clones.

CDR3 protein	CDR3 DNA	V gene	J gene	D gene	clone size
CSARRSGTAPNYGYTF	TGCAGTGCTAGACGAAGCGGGACAGCGCCTAACTATGGCTACACCTTC	TRBV20-1	TRBJ1-2	TRBD1	NA
CSARVGLNNEQFF	TGCAGTGCTAGAGTGGGACTAAACAATGAGCAGTTCTTC	TRBV20-1	TRBJ2-1	TRBD2	NA
CASSSSWTGRGEAFF	TGTGCCAGCAGTTCAAGCTGGACAGGACGGGGTGAAGCTTTCTTT	TRBV6-6	TRBJ1-1	TRBD1	NA
CASSLDRAHEQYF	TGTGCCAGCAGTTTAGACAGGGCCCACGAGCAGTACTTC	TRBV28	TRBJ2-7	TRBD1	few
CASSQGSAGSGKTQYF	TGTGCCAGCAGCCAAGGATCAGCGGGGTCCGGGAAGACCCAGTACTTC	TRBV3-1	TRBJ2-5	TRBD2	few
CASSLVPQGAIQETQYF	TGTGCCAGCAGCTTAGTCCCTCAGGGAGCTATTCAAGAGACCCAGTACTTC	TRBV7-2	TRBJ2-5	NA	NA
CSARETGTVGTEAFF	TGCAGTGCTAGAGAGACCGGGACAGTAGGCACTGAAGCTTTCTTT	TRBV20-1	TRBJ1-1	TRBD1	NA
CSASKAGLSYNEQFF	TGCAGTGCTAGCAAAGCGGGCCTCTCCTACAATGAGCAGTTCTTC	TRBV20-1	TRBJ2-1	NA	NA
CASSHRGWPNEQFF	TGTGCCAGCTCACACAGGGGTTGGCCCAATGAGCAGTTCTTC	TRBV18	TRBJ2-1	TRBD1	NA
CASSYQRRETQYF	TGTGCCAGCAGTTACCAACGCCGGGAGACCCAGTACTTC	TRBV6-2/TRBV6-3	TRBJ2-5	NA	NA
CASSLGDRGLTDTQYF	TGTGCCAGCAGTTTAGGGGACAGGGGACTCACAGATACGCAGTATTTT	TRBV12-3/TRBV12-4	TRBJ2-3	TRBD1	few
CASSTGTLKDEQYF	TGCGCCAGTTCAACCGGGACCCTGAAGGACGAGCAGTACTTC	TRBV5-1	TRBJ2-7	NA	once
CSAVLAGFEQYF	TGCAGTGCTGTTCTAGCGGGGTTCGAGCAGTACTTC	TRBV20-1	TRBJ2-7	TRBD2	NA
CSARASWGPSGYTF	TGCAGTGCTAGAGCTTCGTGGGGACCAAGCGGCTACACCTTC	TRBV20-1	TRBJ1-2	NA	few
CASNRALSGSQEQYF	TGTGCCAGCAACCGGGCCCTTAGCGGGAGTCAGGAGCAGTACTTC	TRBV5-6	TRBJ2-7	TRBD2	NA
CASSYSNRGPYEQYF	TGTGCCAGCAGTTACTCGAACAGGGGACCCTACGAGCAGTACTTC	TRBV6-2/TRBV6-3	TRBJ2-7	TRBD1	few
CASSDRGEKLFF	TGTGCCAGCAGCGACAGGGGTGAAAAACTGTTTTTT	TRBV28	TRBJ1-4	TRBD1	NA
CASSPSLAGSQETQYF	TGTGCCAGCAGCCCCTCGTTAGCGGGGAGCCAAGAGACCCAGTACTTC	TRBV7-2	TRBJ2-5	TRBD2	few
CASSLEVAGQETQYF	TGCGCCAGCAGCTTGGAGGTAGCAGGGCAAGAGACCCAGTACTTC	TRBV5-1	TRBJ2-5	NA	NA
CASSLGVAPSNYGYTF	TGTGCCAGCAGCTTAGGGGTGGCTCCCTCCAACTATGGCTACACCTTC	TRBV7-2	TRBJ1-2	NA	NA
CASSQEGQRLNEKLFF	TGCGCCAGCAGCCAAGAAGGACAGAGATTAAATGAAAAACTGTTTTTT	TRBV4-3	TRBJ1-4	NA	few
CASTSGEGQETQYF	TGTGCCAGCACCAGCGGGGAAGGGCAAGAGACCCAGTACTTC	TRBV6-2/TRBV6-3	TRBJ2-5	TRBD2	NA
CASSYSVTGTLGKTQYF	TGTGCCAGCAGTTACTCGGTCACCGGGACTCTGGGGAAGACCCAGTACTTC	TRBV6-5	TRBJ2-5	NA	NA
CASSESRWGYEQYF	TGCGCCAGCAGCGAATCTCGATGGGGCTACGAGCAGTACTTC	TRBV5-1	TRBJ2-7	NA	NA
CASSSLSGDGDTQYF	TGTGCCAGCAGCTCCCTAAGCGGGGATGGCGATACGCAGTATTTT	TRBV7-6	TRBJ2-3	TRBD2	NA